What follows are 20 T cell receptor beta chains derived from one specimen sequenced in a study of cytomegalovirus exposure and HLA in healthy donors. Sequencing used immunoSEQ multiplex PCR; TCRdb keeps in-frame clones, though not all of them. The sample has approximately 140,000 clones; roughly 86% are singletons. Specimen: PBMCs. These receptors all come from a woman aged 25 to 45 in good health and CMV-seronegative.

The chain is built from TRBV5-1 and TRBJ2-3; D is possibly TRBD1 (7 bases). The germline CDR1 and CDR2 sequences are SGHRS and YFSETQ. This CDR3 has 16 residues. V was pared by 3 bases and J by 2 bases, with 16 bases between. The CDR3 coding sequence is TGCGCCAGCAGCTACATGCGGGACAGCTACACAGATACGCAGTATTTT. This codes for CASSYMRDSYTDTQYF.

The J gene is TRBJ1-6, the V gene TRBV2; 12 bases agree with TRBD1. Germline V gene data show CDR1 as SNHLY and CDR2 as FYNNEI. Losses at the gene ends were 7 bases for V and 6 bases for J; bases not matched to a gene: 13. This CDR3 has 18 amino acids. DNA for the CDR3: TGTGCCAGCATTAAGACCCGGGACAGGGGGCTTGGTAATTCACCCCTCCACTTT. This encodes CASIKTRDRGLGNSPLHF.

This clone was detected only once. The chain is built from TRBV7-2 and TRBJ1-3; weak D call: TRBD1 (5 bases). The length of the CDR3 is 17 residues. The V and J ends lost 5 bases and 0 bases respectively, with 17 bases between them. Germline V CDR1 and CDR2: SGHTA, FQGNSA. The CDR3 reads CASSTSGGANSGNTIYF. The CDR3 bases are TGTGCCAGCAGCACTTCGGGGGGTGCTAACTCTGGAAACACCATATATTTT.

The chain combines TRBV7-3 with TRBJ1-4; TRBD1 might be the D (6 bases). V was cut by 5 bases and J by 5 bases, with 24 bases left in between. CDR1 SGHTA and CDR2 FQGTGA come from the germline V gene. This CDR3 contains 18 residues. The CDR3 nucleotides read TGTGCCAGCAGCCATTCGCCCACGATTACGGACAGAAATGAAAAACTGTTTTTT. This codes for CASSHSPTITDRNEKLFF. Full variable domain (missing parts from reference TRBV7-3 and TRBJ1-4): GAGVSQTPSNKVTEKGKYVELRCDPISGHTALYWYRQSLGQGPEFLIYFQGTGAADDSGLPNDRFFAVRPEGSVSTLKIQRTERGDSAVYLCASSHSPTITDRNEKLFFGSGTQLSVL.

The CDR3 DNA reads TGTGCCTGGAGTGCAGCGGCAGGGGGGTATGAAAAACTGTTTTTT. Translating gives CAWSAAAGGYEKLFF. The chain recombines TRBV30 with TRBJ1-4; 7 nucleotides line up with TRBD1. Germline assignment: CDR1 GTSNPN and CDR2 SVGIG (reference sequence). Trimming cost V 1 base and J 6 bases; bases outside gene matches: 8. The CDR3 has 15 residues.

This clone was found once. This chain joins TRBV18 and TRBJ2-2; tentative D call: TRBD1 (5 bases). CDR1 is KGHSH, CDR2 LQKENI, per germline. The CDR3 is 15 amino acids. With 3 bases removed from V and 4 bases from J, the gap between germline ends came to 12 bases. The CDR3 loop reads CASSPKGQGTGELFF. For the CDR3, the DNA is TGTGCCAGCTCACCTAAAGGCCAGGGCACCGGGGAGCTGTTTTTT. The full variable domain, completed using reference TRBV18 and TRBJ2-2, is NAGVMQNPRHLVRRRGQEARLRCSPMKGHSHVYWYRQLPEEGLKFMVYLQKENIIDESGMPKERFSAEFPKEGPSILRIQQVVRGDSAAYFCASSPKGQGTGELFFGEGSRLTVL.

This clone was seen a single time. The V and J genes are TRBV6-5 and TRBJ1-5, with D possibly being TRBD1 (5 bases). Trimming removed 7 bases at V and 1 base at J, with 14 bases between. The CDR3 sequence is 15 residues long. Per germline, CDR1 MNHEY and CDR2 SVGAGI. CDR3 in amino acids: CASKLGRLSNQPQHF. The DNA of the CDR3 is TGTGCCAGCAAGCTGGGGCGGTTAAGCAATCAGCCCCAGCATTTT.

This sequence joins TRBV2 and TRBJ1-3, with D possibly matching TRBD1 (5 bases). The CDR3 runs to 15 residues. Germline V gene lookup returns CDR1 SNHLY and CDR2 FYNNEI. Trimming pared 3 bases from V and 2 bases from J, leaving 11 bases between. Here the CDR3 reads CASSDNRPAGNTIYF. CDR3 nucleotide sequence: TGTGCCAGCAGTGACAACAGGCCCGCTGGAAACACCATATATTTT.

This sequence joins TRBV6-5 and TRBJ2-3; TRBD1 is a possible D gene (6 bases). Per germline, CDR1 MNHEY and CDR2 SVGAGI. This CDR3 comprises 14 residues. V lost 6 bases and J lost 6, with 16 bases in between. DNA for the CDR3: TGTGCCAGCAGCCGCAGAGGGGGTATGGATACGCAGTATTTT. It codes for CASSRRGGMDTQYF.

V and J are TRBV19 and TRBJ1-5; D remains ambiguous. Trimming cost V 3 bases and J 0 bases, with 9 bases left between them. The CDR3 extends over 15 amino acids. Germline CDR1 LNHDA, CDR2 SQIVND (reference sequence). CDR3 nucleotides: TGTGCCAGTAGTATGTCCAGTTATAGCAATCAGCCCCAGCATTTT. Protein sequence: CASSMSSYSNQPQHF.

This clone appeared a few times. This chain links TRBV15 with TRBJ2-1; the D gene is possibly TRBD2 (6 bases). This CDR3 contains 14 residues. V dropped 0 bases and J dropped 10 bases, with 13 bases sitting between them. Germline V gives CDR1 LNHNV, CDR2 YYDKDF (reference sequence). The CDR3 nucleotides are TGTGCCACCAGCAGAGATCTACTAGCTATGGAGCAGTTCTTC. It yields the protein CATSRDLLAMEQFF.

The J gene is TRBJ1-1, the V gene TRBV9, with D perhaps TRBD1 (6 bases). The CDR3 extends over 15 amino acids. Germline V CDR1 and CDR2: SGDLS, YYNGEE. V gave up 4 bases and J gave up 4 bases, with 17 bases separating them. The CDR3 DNA sequence: TGTGCCAGCAGCCTAAGGACAGCCCCGGGCACTGAAGCTTTCTTT. Translating gives CASSLRTAPGTEAFF.

This chain uses TRBV9 with TRBJ2-3; TRBD2 is a possible D gene (7 bases). CDR1 and CDR2 (germline): SGDLS, YYNGEE. V was trimmed by 0 bases and J by 2 bases, leaving 13 bases between them. The CDR3 loop spans 16 amino acids. This chain's CDR3 is CASSVGRGGVTDTQYF. CDR3 sequence (DNA): TGTGCCAGCAGCGTAGGGAGGGGGGGGGTCACAGATACGCAGTATTTT.

Only one count was recorded for this clone. CDR3 bases: TGTGCCAGCAGCTTGGGTGTCCACTACGAGCAGTACTTC. This encodes CASSLGVHYEQYF. The genes are TRBV5-6 and TRBJ2-7; D not certain. V was shortened by 0 bases and J by 3 bases, with 7 bases between the two germline ends. From germline, CDR1 is SGHDT and CDR2 YYEEEE. The CDR3 consists of 13 residues.

V gene TRBV9 combines with J gene TRBJ1-6; 7 bases match TRBD1. The J segment lost 10 bases and the V segment lost 3 bases, leaving 4 bases of the junction unmatched. Germline V gene sequence: CDR1 SGDLS, CDR2 YYNGEE. The length of the CDR3 is 13 residues. CDR3 nucleotide sequence: TGTGCCAGCAGCGGACAGGGCAGCTCACCCCTCCACTTT. It specifies CASSGQGSSPLHF.

The J gene is TRBJ2-7, the V gene TRBV27, with D possibly TRBD2 on 6 matching bases. Per the germline V gene, CDR1 is MNHEY and CDR2 is SMNVEV (reference sequence). Trimming shortened V by 6 bases and J by 5 bases, and 17 bases separated the two germline ends. This CDR3 region has 14 residues. CDR3 protein: CASSIRGDPHEQYF. The CDR3 DNA follows: TGTGCCAGCAGCATCCGCGGGGATCCCCACGAGCAGTACTTC.

The chain couples TRBV5-4 to TRBJ2-1; 8 nucleotides line up with TRBD2. The V segment lost 0 bases and the J segment 2 bases; nucleotides outside the gene matches: 7. The germline gives CDR1 SGHNT, CDR2 YYREEE (reference sequence). This CDR3 has 17 residues. The chain's CDR3 is CASSLGVGGATYNEQFF. The DNA for the CDR3 is TGTGCCAGCAGCTTGGGGGTCGGGGGGGCAACCTACAATGAGCAGTTCTTC.

V usage is TRBV11-2 and J usage is TRBJ2-5; tentatively, D is TRBD2 (5 bases). The CDR3 totals 14 residues. Germline CDR1 SGHAT, CDR2 FQNNGV. V lost 4 bases, J lost 5 bases, and 14 bases lay in between. For the CDR3, the DNA is TGTGCCAGCAGCTCCCCCCGTGGAGGTGAGACCCAGTACTTC. Translating gives CASSSPRGGETQYF.

The V and J genes are TRBV25-1 and TRBJ1-2; 8 nucleotides match TRBD1. CDR1 MGHDK and CDR2 SYGVNS come from the germline V gene. With 5 bases clipped from V and 7 bases from J, the junction kept 6 bases outside the gene matches. This CDR3 spans 13 amino acids. CDR3 sequence (DNA): TGTGCCAGCAGTTTCGGACAGGGTGGTGGCTACACCTTC. Amino acid sequence: CASSFGQGGGYTF.

CDR3 region: CASSLPPGRNTDTQYF. The CDR3 DNA reads as TGCGCCAGCAGCTTGCCCCCAGGCAGAAACACAGATACGCAGTATTTT. V gene TRBV5-1 combines with J gene TRBJ2-3; D ambiguous. V lost 1 base to trimming and J lost 2 bases, with 14 bases between them. Germline CDR1 reads SGHRS; CDR2 reads YFSETQ. The CDR3 has 16 residues. Full variable domain (missing parts from reference TRBV5-1 and TRBJ2-3): KAGVTQTPRYLIKTRGQQVTLSCSPISGHRSVSWYQQTPGQGLQFLFEYFSETQRNKGNFPGRFSGRQFSNSRSEMNVSTLELGDSALYLCASSLPPGRNTDTQYFGPGTRLTVL.